The clone carrying this T cell receptor beta chain was counted only a few times. Its antigen is as yet unknown. The study isolated at least 6 million PBMCs from each sample. This entry is derived from a study of blood T cells in healthy people across ages. Whole-study findings and limits: Observed TCR beta diversity showed a strong correlation with the percentage of naive T cells as measured by flow cytometry. Researchers said unsorted PBMCs prevented a conclusive naive versus antigen-experienced comparison. Whereas aged donors had fewer naive CD4+ cells, long-lived donors had more of them and higher diversity.

Then a second PCR, running roughly 7 to 11 cycles, was carried out with a sample-barcoded 5' primer and a J-beta primer mix. Via MiXCR, TCRdb re-called the 5' RACE reads, giving one row per CDR3 protein. The data contain some 1.6 million distinct CDR3 sequences, about 31% of them singletons. This CDR3 spans 14 amino acids. CDR1 is DFQATT and CDR2 is SNEGSKA in the germline V gene (reference sequence). V lost 1 base, J lost 7 bases, and 17 bases lay in between. The clonotype was recovered from a woman aged 25 to 39 in good health. This chain joins TRBV20-1 and TRBJ2-7; D is possibly TRBD1 or TRBD2 (5 bases each). Material for sequencing was blood. The CDR3 nucleotides are TGCAGTGCTAGAGTTGGGGACCGTCACTGGGAGCAGTACTTC. The encoded protein is CSARVGDRHWEQYF.